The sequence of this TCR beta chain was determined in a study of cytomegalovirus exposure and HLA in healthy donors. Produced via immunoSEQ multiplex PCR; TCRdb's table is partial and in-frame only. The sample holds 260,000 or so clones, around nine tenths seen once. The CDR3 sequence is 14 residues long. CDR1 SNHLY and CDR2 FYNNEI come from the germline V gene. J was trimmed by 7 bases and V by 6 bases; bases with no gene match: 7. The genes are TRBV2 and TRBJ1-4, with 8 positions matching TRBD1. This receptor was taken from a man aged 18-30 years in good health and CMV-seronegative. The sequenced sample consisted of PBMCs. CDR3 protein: CASSTQGGREKLFF. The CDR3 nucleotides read TGTGCCAGCAGCACACAGGGGGGGCGTGAAAAACTGTTTTTT.